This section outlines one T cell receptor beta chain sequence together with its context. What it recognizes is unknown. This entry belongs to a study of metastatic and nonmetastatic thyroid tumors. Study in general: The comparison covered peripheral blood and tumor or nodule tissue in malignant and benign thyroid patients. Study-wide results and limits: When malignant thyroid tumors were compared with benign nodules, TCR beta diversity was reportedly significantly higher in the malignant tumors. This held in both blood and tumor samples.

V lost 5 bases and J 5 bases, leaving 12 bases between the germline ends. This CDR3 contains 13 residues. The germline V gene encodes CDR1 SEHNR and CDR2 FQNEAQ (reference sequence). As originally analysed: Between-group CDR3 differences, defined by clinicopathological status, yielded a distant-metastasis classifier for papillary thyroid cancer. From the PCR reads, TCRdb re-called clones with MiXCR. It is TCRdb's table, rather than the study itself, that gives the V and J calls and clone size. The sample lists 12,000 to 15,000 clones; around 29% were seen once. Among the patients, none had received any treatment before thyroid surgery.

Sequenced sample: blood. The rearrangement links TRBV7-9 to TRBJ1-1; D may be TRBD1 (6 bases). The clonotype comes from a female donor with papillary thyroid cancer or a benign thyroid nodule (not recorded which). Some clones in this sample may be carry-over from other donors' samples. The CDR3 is CASSPQGLTEAFF. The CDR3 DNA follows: TGTGCCAGCAGCCCACAGGGTCTGACTGAAGCTTTCTTT.